The next 21 T cell receptor beta chains were all read from a single sample in a study of response to subunit inactivated influenza vaccine. One entry per CDR3 protein, called by TCRdb with MiXCR from the RT-PCR reads. This table has 550,000 to 800,000 distinct CDR3 sequences, 15% to 18% appearing once. Sequencing was performed on PBMCs from blood, taken approximately 13 days after vaccination. The receptor source for this set is a man in his fifties or sixties who received an inactivated influenza vaccine.

The V gene is TRBV10-3, the J gene TRBJ2-3; no clear D gene. This CDR3 contains 11 residues. Trimming pared 11 bases from V and 5 bases from J, leaving 11 bases between. Germline V gene lookup returns CDR1 ENHRY and CDR2 SYGVKD. CDR3: CAAESRDTQYF. The CDR3 DNA sequence: TGTGCCGCCGAATCGCGAGATACGCAGTATTTT.

This clonotype showed up just a few times. This sequence joins TRBV4-2 and TRBJ2-3; D might be TRBD2 (5 bases). The ends were cut back, 0 bases at V and 5 bases at J, with 6 bases in the middle. The CDR3 length is 13 residues. Looked up from germline, CDR1 is LGHNA and CDR2 is YNFKEQ. The CDR3 sequence: CASSQERGDTQYF. The CDR3 DNA reads as TGTGCCAGCAGCCAAGAACGGGGAGATACGCAGTATTTT.

The V call is TRBV20-1, the J call TRBJ2-1, with 9 bases matching TRBD2. The germline V gene encodes CDR1 DFQATT and CDR2 SNEGSKA (reference sequence). CDR3 size: 17 residues. With 1 base clipped from V and 2 bases from J, the junction kept 9 bases outside the gene matches. The CDR3 nucleotides read TGCAGTGCTAGAGTGGGCGGGAGGGCATTGACCTACAATGAGCAGTTCTTC. Encoded protein: CSARVGGRALTYNEQFF.

The CDR3 nucleotides are TGTGCCAGCAGCCGACTAGCGGATCATGGCTACGAGCAGTACTTC. Amino acid sequence: CASSRLADHGYEQYF. V usage is TRBV7-2 and J usage is TRBJ2-7; 9 bases align to TRBD2. From germline, CDR1 is SGHTA and CDR2 FQGNSA. The length of the CDR3 is 15 residues. Losses at the gene ends were 5 bases for V and 3 bases for J; bases not matched to a gene: 8.

Only one count was recorded for this clonotype. The chain couples TRBV7-8 to TRBJ2-1, with D perhaps being TRBD1 or TRBD2 (5 bases each). Between the trimmed V and J ends, which lost 0 bases and 2 bases, there was a span of 17 bases. CDR1 and CDR2 from the germline V gene are SGHVS and FQNEAQ. The length of the CDR3 is 18 residues. The CDR3 is CASSLAPGQGSAYNEQFF. DNA for the CDR3: TGTGCCAGCAGCTTAGCACCGGGGCAGGGCTCGGCCTACAATGAGCAGTTCTTC.

V is TRBV7-3 and J is TRBJ1-1; D perhaps matches TRBD1 (5 bases). V was clipped by 5 bases and J by 5 bases, with 15 bases between them. The V gene's germline CDR1 is SGHTA and CDR2 FQGTGA. The CDR3 has 14 residues. Here the CDR3 DNA reads TGTGCCAGCAGCCAAGTCGTCGGGGGTACTGAAGCTTTCTTT. Protein product: CASSQVVGGTEAFF. The full variable domain, rest sourced from reference TRBV7-3 and TRBJ1-1, is GAGVSQTPSNKVTEKGKYVELRCDPISGHTALYWYRQSLGQGPEFLIYFQGTGAADDSGLPNDRFFAVRPEGSVSTLKIQRTERGDSAVYLCASSQVVGGTEAFFGQGTRLTVV.

This clonotype was seen a few times. The rearrangement links TRBV5-4 to TRBJ2-5; D is undetermined. Germline V gives CDR1 SGHNT, CDR2 YYREEE (reference sequence). This CDR3 contains 14 residues. Deletions cut 0 bases from V and 0 bases from J, with 6 bases between. The CDR3 sequence: CASSLGKNQETQYF. CDR3 DNA sequence: TGTGCCAGCAGCTTGGGGAAAAACCAAGAGACCCAGTACTTC.

The chain uses TRBV12-3 or TRBV12-4 and TRBJ1-2; possible D gene TRBD1, 6 bases. This CDR3 is built from 16 residues. V lost 2 bases to trimming and J lost 3 bases, with 16 bases between them. The CDR3 loop reads CASSLWGRGDYYGYTF. As DNA, the CDR3 is TGTGCCAGCAGTTTATGGGGTAGGGGGGATTACTATGGCTACACCTTC.

There are a few counts of this clonotype. In nucleotides, the CDR3 is TGTGCCAGCAGTCCCTGGACAGGAAATCCACCCCTCCACTTT. This sequence encodes CASSPWTGNPPLHF. The V gene is TRBV28, the J gene TRBJ1-6, with 7 bases lining up with TRBD1. Germline V gene data show CDR1 as MDHEN and CDR2 as SYDVKM. J gave up 11 bases and V 5 bases, and 9 bases lay outside the gene matches. The CDR3 has 14 residues. Complete variable domain (other parts from reference TRBV28 and TRBJ1-6): DVKVTQSSRYLVKRTGEKVFLECVQDMDHENMFWYRQDPGLGLRLIYFSYDVKMKEKGDIPEGYSVSREKKERFSLILESASTNQTSMYLCASSPWTGNPPLHFGNGTRLTVT.

At least ten counts were recorded for this clonotype. V is TRBV12-3 or TRBV12-4 and J is TRBJ2-5; 12 bases agree with TRBD2. The CDR3 spans 15 residues. J was trimmed by 1 base and V by 3 bases; bases with no gene match: 0. CDR3 DNA sequence: TGTGCCAGCAGTTTGACTAGCGGGAGCCAAGAGACCCAGTACTTC. Its protein product is CASSLTSGSQETQYF.

This clonotype was detected a few times. The chain combines TRBV5-1 with TRBJ2-3; D gene uncertain. V shed 0 bases and J shed 3 bases, with 8 bases lying between them. CDR1 SGHRS and CDR2 YFSETQ come from the germline V gene. CDR3 length: 14 amino acids. The CDR3 loop is CASSLGDPTDTQYF. The CDR3 coding sequence is TGCGCCAGCAGCTTGGGTGACCCGACAGATACGCAGTATTTT.

The rearrangement uses TRBV20-1 and TRBJ2-1; TRBD2 matches at 13 bases. The CDR3 is made up of 19 amino acids. Trimming took 0 bases from V and 8 from J; bases not matched to a gene: 16. From germline, CDR1 is DFQATT and CDR2 SNEGSKA (reference sequence). CDR3 sequence (DNA): TGCAGTGCTAGAGATCGGTGGCTCGGGGGACTAGCGGGAAGCTATGAGCAGTTCTTC. It is translated as CSARDRWLGGLAGSYEQFF.

The table lists this clonotype with a few counts. The chain has TRBV5-1 and TRBJ2-3; 9 bases are shared with TRBD2. This CDR3 has 16 amino acids. Germline V lookup: CDR1 SGHRS, CDR2 YFSETQ. The J segment lost 4 bases and the V segment lost 1 base, leaving 7 bases of the junction unmatched. The CDR3 DNA reads TGCGCCAGCAGCTTGCTAGGGTGGACTAGCGCAGATACGCAGTATTTT. Translation gives CASSLLGWTSADTQYF.

The rearrangement uses TRBV4-2 and TRBJ2-1, with D hard to call. V dropped 4 bases and J dropped 0 bases, with 13 bases sitting between them. CDR3 length equals 16 residues. Germline V lookup: CDR1 LGHNA, CDR2 YNFKEQ. The CDR3 nucleotides are TGTGCCAGCAGCCGGTCTGGGGTAAGCTCCTACAATGAGCAGTTCTTC. Translation: CASSRSGVSSYNEQFF.

This clonotype came up many times. The rearrangement uses TRBV5-1 and TRBJ1-5; 7 bases map to TRBD1. V dropped 0 bases and J dropped 1; count of bases not matched to a gene: 1. CDR3 length: 15 amino acids. The germline V gene encodes CDR1 SGHRS and CDR2 YFSETQ. The CDR3 protein is CASSLEGQSNQPQHF. For the CDR3, the DNA is TGCGCCAGCAGCTTGGAGGGACAGAGCAATCAGCCCCAGCATTTT.

This clonotype was counted between two and nine times. This chain joins TRBV9 and TRBJ1-2, with 8 bases fitting TRBD1. The length of the CDR3 is 17 residues. Germline-derived CDR1 and CDR2 are SGDLS and YYNGEE. J gave up 0 bases and V 2 bases, and 9 bases lay outside the gene matches. The CDR3 DNA sequence: TGTGCCAGCAGCGTCGGACAGGGACGAATAGCTAACTATGGCTACACCTTC. Protein product: CASSVGQGRIANYGYTF.

The rearrangement uses TRBV20-1 and TRBJ2-5; 9 bases agree with TRBD1. Looked up from germline, CDR1 is DFQATT and CDR2 is SNEGSKA (reference sequence). V trimming: 1 base; J trimming: 5 bases; junction bases outside the gene matches: 5. The CDR3 runs to 14 residues. The CDR3 DNA is TGCAGTGCTAGAGGGACAGGGGCGGAGGAGACCCAGTACTTC. Translated: CSARGTGAEETQYF.

The chain carries TRBV6-2 or TRBV6-3 and TRBJ2-5, with 7 bases lining up with TRBD2. The CDR3 totals 15 residues. Germline V gene data show CDR1 as MNHEY and CDR2 as SVGEGT. V gave up 8 bases and J gave up 1 base; unmatched junction bases: 10. The CDR3 spells CASQGGWTSQETQYF. The CDR3 coding sequence is TGTGCCAGCCAGGGAGGGTGGACTAGCCAAGAGACCCAGTACTTC.

Only a few counts were recorded for this clonotype. The V call is TRBV7-8, the J call TRBJ2-2; 13 bases match TRBD2. The CDR3 loop spans 18 amino acids. CDR1 and CDR2 from the germline V gene are SGHVS and FQNEAQ. The V segment lost 6 bases and the J segment 7 bases; nucleotides outside the gene matches: 14. The DNA of the CDR3 is TGTGCCAGCAGAGCACTAGCGGGGGGGCCTGAATTCGTCGGGGAGCTGTTTTTT. It codes for CASRALAGGPEFVGELFF.

This clonotype was found a few times. The chain is built from TRBV5-6 and TRBJ2-2; D might be TRBD1 (5 bases). Germline V CDR1 and CDR2: SGHDT, YYEEEE. The CDR3 loop spans 16 amino acids. The V and J ends lost 0 bases and 4 bases respectively, with 13 bases between them. CDR3 protein: CASSLAKKGSTGELFF. The CDR3 DNA is TGTGCCAGCAGCTTGGCCAAGAAGGGGTCCACCGGGGAGCTGTTTTTT.

The chain joins TRBV6-2 or TRBV6-3 to TRBJ2-1; D not certain. Germline CDR1 and CDR2: MNHEY and SVGEGT. V lost 0 bases, J lost 8 bases, and 20 bases lay in between. There are 17 residues in the CDR3. For the CDR3, the DNA is TGTGCCAGCAGTTACTCGACGAGCGAAGTTGCGTCTTATGAGCAGTTCTTC. It specifies CASSYSTSEVASYEQFF.